The rows below give T cell receptor beta chains drawn from one sample of a study of blood T cells in healthy people across ages. TCRdb ran MiXCR on the 5' RACE reads and lists one entry per CDR3 protein. The table includes around 1,100,000 distinct CDR3 sequences, under 40% detected once. The sequenced sample consisted of blood. The receptors stem from a man in his late teens or twenties in good health. CDR3s include the opening cysteine and the closing phenylalanine or tryptophan. Fields, in order: J gene, clone size, D gene, V gene, CDR3 DNA, CDR3 protein. D genes are given only for firm matches. Where a row states a size, it is once, few, many or the class of an expanded clone; other rows omit it.

TRBJ2-3 | NA | NA | TRBV20-1 | TGCAGTGCTAGCTCAGGGCTCCGCACAGATACGCAGTATTTT | CSASSGLRTDTQYF
TRBJ1-1 | few | NA | TRBV5-1 | TGCGCCAGCAGCAACGACAGGCCTATGAACACTGAAGCTTTCTTT | CASSNDRPMNTEAFF
TRBJ1-1 | few | NA | TRBV10-3 | TGTGCCATCAGTGATACGGGTTTCTGGGAGAGCACTGAAGCTTTCTTT | CAISDTGFWESTEAFF
TRBJ2-2 | NA | NA | TRBV2 | TGTGCCAGCAACCCTAGCGTGGACGGGGAGCTGTTTTTT | CASNPSVDGELFF
TRBJ2-5 | NA | NA | TRBV29-1 | TGCAGCGCAGCTGGGAGGTACCGAGAGACCCAGTACTTC | CSAAGRYRETQYF
TRBJ1-1 | NA | TRBD1 | TRBV10-3 | TGTGCCATCCGTGTGGCCGGGACAGGTTCGACGAACGCTGAAGCTTTCTTT | CAIRVAGTGSTNAEAFF
TRBJ2-7 | NA | NA | TRBV20-1 | TGCAGTGCTAGAATGGGATCCTACGAGCAGTACTTC | CSARMGSYEQYF
TRBJ2-3 | many | NA | TRBV19 | TGTGCCAGTAGTATAAAGGGGCCCACAGATACGCAGTATTTT | CASSIKGPTDTQYF
TRBJ2-4 | NA | NA | TRBV29-1 | TGCAGCGTTGAAAAAAGGGGCCCTCTAAGAAACATTCAGTACTTC | CSVEKRGPLRNIQYF
TRBJ1-2 | many | NA | TRBV3-1 | TGTGCCAGCAGCCAACAGGGTTACTATGGCTACACCTTC | CASSQQGYYGYTF
TRBJ1-5 | NA | NA | TRBV5-1 | TGCGCCAGCAGCTTGGCCGGGGGGGCCGGCAATCAGCCCCAGCATTTT | CASSLAGGAGNQPQHF
TRBJ2-1 | NA | NA | TRBV27 | TGTGCCAGCAGTCCCCTGGGGACCTCCTACAATGAGCAGTTCTTC | CASSPLGTSYNEQFF
TRBJ2-3 | few | NA | TRBV5-1 | TGCGCCAGCAGAAGTTTGATCGGCACAGATACGCAGTATTTT | CASRSLIGTDTQYF
TRBJ1-6 | NA | NA | TRBV7-2 | TGTGCCAGCAGCTCTTATGTATCTCAGCCTAATTCACCCCTCCACTTT | CASSSYVSQPNSPLHF
TRBJ1-2 | NA | TRBD1 | TRBV6-1 | TGTGCCAGCCACGCGATCCGGGACAGGGAACTTGCTAACTATGGCTACACCTTC | CASHAIRDRELANYGYTF
TRBJ1-4 | few | NA | TRBV27 | TGTGCCAGCAGGCAGGGAAATGAAAAACTGTTTTTT | CASRQGNEKLFF
TRBJ2-3 | NA | NA | TRBV4-1 | TGCGCCAGCAGCCAAGTTAATGTGTCCCGTAGCACAGATACGCAGTATTTT | CASSQVNVSRSTDTQYF
TRBJ1-1 | many | NA | TRBV6-5 | TGTGCCAGCAGTTATGGGGCTGAAGCTTTCTTT | CASSYGAEAFF
TRBJ2-3 | NA | NA | TRBV9 | TGTGCCAGCAGCGCCGGACCCCTTCAAGATACGCAGTATTTT | CASSAGPLQDTQYF
TRBJ1-2 | few | NA | TRBV29-1 | TGCAGCGTTGAAGATGATGGGGTACCCTATGGCTACACCTTC | CSVEDDGVPYGYTF
TRBJ2-5 | NA | NA | TRBV20-1 | TGCAGTGCTTTTGGGACCAACCAAGAGACCCAGTACTTC | CSAFGTNQETQYF
TRBJ1-1 | few | NA | TRBV2 | TGTGCCAGCAGTGAAGGGCGTCAGTTGAACACTGAAGCTTTCTTT | CASSEGRQLNTEAFF
TRBJ2-4 | NA | NA | TRBV28 | TGTGCCAGCAGTTCCCCGTGGTCCCGCACCGGGGCCAAAAACATTCAGTACTTC | CASSSPWSRTGAKNIQYF
TRBJ1-4 | NA | TRBD1 | TRBV20-1 | TGCAGTGCTCACAGACGACAGGGGACTAATGAAAAACTGTTTTTT | CSAHRRQGTNEKLFF
TRBJ2-3 | few | NA | TRBV7-2 | TGTGCCAGCAGCCAGGGACCTAAGAGCACAGATACGCAGTATTTT | CASSQGPKSTDTQYF
TRBJ2-3 | once | TRBD2 | TRBV29-1 | TGCAGCGTTGAAATAGCGGGTCGATACACAGATACGCAGTATTTT | CSVEIAGRYTDTQYF
TRBJ2-3 | NA | TRBD1 | TRBV5-1 | TGCGCCAGCGTTAGGGGACAGGGCACAGATACGCAGTATTTT | CASVRGQGTDTQYF
TRBJ2-1 | once | NA | TRBV6-5 | TGTGCCAGCAGTTACTCCCCACGTGGGTCCCCCAATGAGCAGTTCTTC | CASSYSPRGSPNEQFF
TRBJ2-3 | NA | NA | TRBV12-3/TRBV12-4 | TGTGCCAGCAACCCGTATAGCGCAGATACGCAGTATTTT | CASNPYSADTQYF
TRBJ2-3 | few | NA | TRBV15 | TGTGCCACCAGCAGAGATCGGACAGATACGCAGTATTTT | CATSRDRTDTQYF
TRBJ1-1 | few | NA | TRBV7-6 | TGTGCCAGCAGCCCAGGGTATGTCGGGCTCGGGGACACTGAAGCTTTCTTT | CASSPGYVGLGDTEAFF
TRBJ2-7 | NA | NA | TRBV3-1 | TGTGCCAGCAGCCAAGATACAGGCCTCTCCTACGAGCAGTACTTC | CASSQDTGLSYEQYF